The 7 T cell receptor beta chains given below trace back to one sample, sequenced in a study of OX40 agonist ivuxolimab in advanced cancers. Library preparation employed the immunoSEQ multiplex PCR assay. Here the immuneACCESS table is served through TCRdb, limited to in-frame sequences with V and J called. Missing clones are a known gap in these copies; in checked studies unresolved V genes cover under half, and the rest lacks a known reason. This sample gives more than 45,000 clones in total; 82% of them show up just once. The ten largest make up more than 1.1% of the sample. The specimen comprised CD4+ or CD8+ T cells sorted from blood, sampled in a trial of the OX40 agonist ivuxolimab. Source of these receptors: an adult with an advanced solid tumor such as melanoma, head and neck, liver or kidney cancer.

V gene TRBV7-2 combines with J gene TRBJ2-7, with unresolved D. The length of the CDR3 is 11 residues. The germline V and J ends were trimmed by 6 bases and 3 bases, with 6 bases remaining between them. Germline CDR1 and CDR2: SGHTA and FQGNSA. CDR3: CASSPRYEQYF. The CDR3 DNA follows: TGTGCCAGCAGTCCTCGCTACGAGCAGTACTTC. Full variable domain (outside the CDR3, taken from reference TRBV7-2 and TRBJ2-7): GAGVSQSPSNKVTEKGKDVELRCDPISGHTALYWYRQSLGQGLEFLIYFQGNSAPDKSGLPSDRFSAERTGGSVSTLTIQRTQQEDSAVYLCASSPRYEQYFGPGTRLTVT.

This clone showed up just once. The chain links TRBV5-5 to TRBJ2-6; 9 bases are a match to TRBD1. Looked up from germline, CDR1 is SGHKS and CDR2 is YYEKEE (reference sequence). The CDR3 has 16 amino acids. Trimming cost V 4 bases and J 2 bases; bases outside gene matches: 4. CDR3 in DNA: TGTGCCAGCAGCCTCGGGGACAGGGCTGGGGCCAACGTCCTGACTTTC. Translation gives CASSLGDRAGANVLTF.

V usage is TRBV11-3 and J usage is TRBJ1-1, with a tentative D call TRBD1 (5 bases). The V gene lost 3 bases and the J gene lost 8 bases, with 10 bases spanning the gap. In germline, CDR1 is SGHNT, CDR2 YENEEA. The CDR3 sequence is 12 residues long. The CDR3 spells CASSLGRPEAFF. In nucleotides, the CDR3 is TGTGCCAGCAGCTTGGGGCGCCCGGAAGCTTTCTTT. The full variable domain, with the rest looked up from reference TRBV11-3 and TRBJ1-1, is EAGVVQSPRYKIIEKKQPVAFWCNPISGHNTLYWYLQNLGQGPELLIRYENEEAVDDSQLPKDRFSAERLKGVDSTLKIQPAELGDSAVYLCASSLGRPEAFFGQGTRLTVV.

This chain connects TRBV29-1 to TRBJ2-2; TRBD2 is a possible D gene (5 bases). Trimming pared 5 bases from V and 5 bases from J, leaving 9 bases between. The CDR3 covers 12 residues. CDR1 and CDR2 from the germline V gene are SQVTM and ANQGSEA. This CDR3 reads CSVSPGTGELFF. The CDR3 nucleotides read TGCAGCGTTTCCCCGGGAACCGGGGAGCTGTTTTTT.

The rearrangement uses TRBV5-4 and TRBJ2-5; maybe TRBD2 (7 bases). Germline V gene lookup returns CDR1 SGHNT and CDR2 YYREEE (reference sequence). The V gene lost 3 bases and the J gene lost 3 bases, with 18 bases spanning the gap. The CDR3 loop spans 16 amino acids. CDR3 nucleotide sequence: TGTGCCAGCAGCTCGTCGCTAGCGGAGGGGGAAGAGACCCAGTACTTC. Protein: CASSSSLAEGEETQYF.

V and J are TRBV11-3 and TRBJ2-7; D unclear. V lost 2 bases and J 2 bases, leaving 13 bases between the germline ends. This CDR3 is built from 15 residues. Germline loops: CDR1 SGHNT, CDR2 YENEEA. The CDR3 coding sequence is TGTGCCAGCAGCTTAAACCCACTGGCTGCCTACGAGCAGTACTTC. Translating gives CASSLNPLAAYEQYF.

This rearrangement joins TRBV7-9 to TRBJ2-1; tentatively, D is TRBD1 (6 bases). The CDR3 runs 17 residues. V was pared by 1 base and J by 2 bases, with 15 bases between. The germline CDR1 and CDR2 sequences are SEHNR and FQNEAQ (reference sequence). Here the CDR3 reads CASSLVSVRGAYNEQFF. The CDR3 coding sequence is TGTGCCAGCAGCTTAGTATCGGTCAGGGGCGCCTACAATGAGCAGTTCTTC.